This TCR beta chain stems from a study of cytomegalovirus exposure and HLA in healthy donors. From the 120-subject validation cohort, which was separate from the approximately 700-subject first cohort, the donors were drawn. In the case of this clone: Its antigen is unidentified.

CDR3 length equals 16 residues. Trimming took 5 bases from V and 2 from J; bases not matched to a gene: 6. CDR1 and CDR2 (germline): MNHEY, SMNVEV (reference sequence). Findings and caveats of the study: In vitro, a few CMV-associated chains proved specific for CMV antigens. The dataset shows that most TCR sequences were rare, while some public TCRs occurred in many donors. The listing of some 170 TCR beta chains classed them as cytomegalovirus-associated.

Sequencing used immunoSEQ multiplex PCR; TCRdb keeps in-frame clones, though not all of them. Found here are 70,000 or so clones, 85% to 95% of them singletons; the top ten hold 1.5% to 2%. This receptor was identified in a woman aged 18-35 years in good health and CMV-seropositive. The genes are TRBV27 and TRBJ1-1, with 12 bases aligning to TRBD1. The sequencing sample was made of PBMCs. CDR3 sequence: CASSPVGQGANTEAFF. The DNA of the CDR3 is TGTGCCAGCAGTCCTGTGGGACAGGGGGCAAACACTGAAGCTTTCTTT.